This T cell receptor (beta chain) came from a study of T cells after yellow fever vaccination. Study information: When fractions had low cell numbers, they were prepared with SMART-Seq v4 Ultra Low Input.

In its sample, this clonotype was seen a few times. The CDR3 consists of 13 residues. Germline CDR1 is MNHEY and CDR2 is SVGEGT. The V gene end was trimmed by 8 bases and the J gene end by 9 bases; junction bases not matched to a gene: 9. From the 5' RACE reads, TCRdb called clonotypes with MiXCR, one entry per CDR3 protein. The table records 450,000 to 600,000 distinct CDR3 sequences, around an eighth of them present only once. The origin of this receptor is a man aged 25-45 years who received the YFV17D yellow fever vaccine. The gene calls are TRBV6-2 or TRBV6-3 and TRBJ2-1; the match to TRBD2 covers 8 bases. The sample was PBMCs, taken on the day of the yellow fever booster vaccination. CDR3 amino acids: CASEPGGPGEQFF. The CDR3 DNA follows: TGTGCCAGCGAACCGGGAGGGCCGGGTGAGCAGTTCTTC.